The 14 T cell receptor beta chains below all came from one sample that was sequenced in a study of cytomegalovirus exposure and HLA in healthy donors. Amplification used 60 Vbeta primers and 13 Jbeta primers. Method: immunoSEQ multiplex PCR; TCRdb's copy keeps in-frame clones and lacks some. Of around 140,000 clones detected, around 73% appear once; the ten largest clones hold 1.5% to 2%. The sample comprised PBMCs. Every receptor here comes from a woman aged 18-29 years in good health and CMV-seronegative.

DNA for the CDR3: TGTGCCAGCAGCTTCGACAGGGGGCCGCTAGAGACCCAGTACTTC. Encoded protein: CASSFDRGPLETQYF. The chain joins TRBV5-6 to TRBJ2-5, with TRBD1 matching 10 bases. In germline, CDR1 is SGHDT, CDR2 YYEEEE. V shed 2 bases, J shed 4 bases, and the junction held 5 bases outside the gene matches. The CDR3 loop spans 15 amino acids.

The V gene is TRBV28, the J gene TRBJ1-1, with D hard to call. V lost 2 bases to trimming and J lost 0 bases, with 4 bases between them. The germline V gene has CDR1 MDHEN and CDR2 SYDVKM. CDR3 length equals 13 residues. CDR3 bases: TGTGCCAGCAGTTTAGGGCTGAACACTGAAGCTTTCTTT. It specifies CASSLGLNTEAFF.

CDR3 residues: CATSRAGGGTYEQYV. The CDR3 bases are TGTGCCACCAGCAGAGCTGGAGGCGGGACCTACGAGCAGTACGTC. V is TRBV15 and J is TRBJ2-7; maybe TRBD2 (6 bases). V was trimmed by 1 base and J by 2 bases, leaving 12 bases between them. The CDR3 is made up of 15 amino acids. Germline assignment: CDR1 LNHNV and CDR2 YYDKDF (reference sequence).

The V call is TRBV11-2, the J call TRBJ2-6; 7 bases align to TRBD1. There are 13 residues in the CDR3. Germline CDR1 and CDR2: SGHAT and FQNNGV. CDR3 coding DNA: TGTGCAACAGGGGTCTCTGGGGCCAACGTCCTGACTTTC. Its translation: CATGVSGANVLTF.

A word on this clone: At one boundary the junction diverges from the germline segment, which might be a read error. The chain joins TRBV7-9 to TRBJ1-4; D remains ambiguous. The CDR3 is 15 amino acids. CDR1 and CDR2 (germline): SEHNR, FQNEAQ (reference sequence). The CDR3 is CASSLEAATNEKPFF. In DNA form, the CDR3 reads TGTGCCAGCAGCTTAGAGGCAGCAACTAATGAAAAACCGTTTTTT.

The chain has TRBV7-8 and TRBJ2-1; a possible D gene is TRBD1 (6 bases). Per the germline V gene, CDR1 is SGHVS and CDR2 is FQNEAQ. The CDR3 sequence is 15 residues long. Trimming removed 5 bases at V and 2 bases at J, with 13 bases between. For the CDR3, the DNA is TGTGCCAGCAGCCCCCAGGGGCGCGCCTACAATGAGCAGTTCTTC. Translating it yields CASSPQGRAYNEQFF. Combining the CDR3 with reference TRBV7-8 and TRBJ2-1 gives the whole variable domain GAGVSQSPRYKVAKRGQDVALRCDPISGHVSLFWYQQALGQGPEFLTYFQNEAQLDKSGLPSDRFFAERPEGSVSTLKIQRTQQEDSAVYLCASSPQGRAYNEQFFGPGTRLTVL.

The rearrangement joins TRBV7-5 to TRBJ2-1; TRBD1, the table's D call, lacks a check against the DNA. TRBV7-5 is a pseudogene locus. CDR3 size: 15 residues. The CDR3 spells CVRSQGQSPHNEQFF. The CDR3 DNA sequence: TGTGTCAGAAGCCAGGGACAGTCGCCCCACAATGAGCAGTTCTTC.

The count of this clone is one. The rearrangement uses TRBV9 and TRBJ1-1; 8 bases map to TRBD1. V lost 2 bases, J lost 3 bases, and 6 bases stayed unmatched. The germline gives CDR1 SGDLS, CDR2 YYNGEE. This CDR3 region has 15 residues. The CDR3 nucleotides are TGTGCCAGCAGCGTTGGTGGACAGGGCTACACTGAAGCTTTCTTT. Its translation is CASSVGGQGYTEAFF.

The CDR3 DNA is TGTGCCAGCAAGCTTTCCGTAGCTAATGAAAAACTGTTTTTT. Translation gives CASKLSVANEKLFF. The rearrangement joins TRBV28 to TRBJ1-4; no clear D. Germline CDR1 is MDHEN and CDR2 is SYDVKM. This CDR3 has 14 amino acids. V was trimmed by 7 bases and J by 3 bases, leaving 12 bases between them.

The chain links TRBV4-1 to TRBJ1-5; 10 bases line up with TRBD1. J lost 6 bases, V lost 6 bases, and 5 bases had no gene match. The CDR3 totals 14 residues. In germline, CDR1 is MGHRA, CDR2 YSYEKL. The CDR3 nucleotides are TGCGCCAGCAGGAGACAGGGGGCCGGTCAGCCCCAGCATTTT. This encodes CASRRQGAGQPQHF.

V and J are TRBV19 and TRBJ1-5; no firm D call. The germline V gene has CDR1 LNHDA and CDR2 SQIVND (reference sequence). The CDR3 consists of 16 residues. Trimming removed 3 bases from V and 1 base from J, with 13 bases in between. The DNA of the CDR3 is TGTGCCAGTAGTATCCCCCGGTGGGCGAGCAATCAGCCCCAGCATTTT. It encodes CASSIPRWASNQPQHF.

This chain uses TRBV7-9 with TRBJ2-5, with D possibly being TRBD2 (5 bases). The DNA matches TRBJ2-7 better at its end, which makes the J call doubtful. CDR1 is SEHNR and CDR2 is FQNEAQ in the germline V gene (reference sequence). The CDR3 totals 14 residues. CDR3 sequence reads: CASSLGVGGLEQYF. In DNA form, the CDR3 reads TGTGCCAGCAGCTTAGGGGTGGGCGGACTCGAGCAGTACTTC.

Turning to this clone: One end of the junction varies from germline; a read error may be responsible. This chain's CDR3 is CASSYSSDSAKYGYTF. In DNA, the CDR3 is TGTGCCAGCAGTTACTCCTCCGACAGCGCTAAGTATGGCTACACCTTC. V usage is TRBV6-5 and J usage is TRBJ1-2, with a possible D match to TRBD1 (5 bases). In germline, CDR1 is MNHEY, CDR2 SVGAGI. The CDR3 has 16 residues.

The chain combines TRBV5-1 with TRBJ2-5, with TRBD1 as a possible D gene (5 bases). Germline V CDR1 and CDR2: SGHRS, YFSETQ. Trimming stripped 2 bases from V and 1 base from J, with 9 bases between. The CDR3 totals 14 residues. CDR3 sequence: CASSLVGPQETQYF. The CDR3 bases are TGCGCCAGCAGCTTAGTGGGGCCCCAAGAGACCCAGTACTTC.